A selection of T cell receptor beta chains follows, all from one sample in a study of blood T cells in healthy people across ages. TCRdb reprocessed the 5' RACE reads with MiXCR, giving one entry per CDR3 protein. The sample contains 540,000 or so distinct CDR3 sequences, 27% of which appear only once. Material: blood. The source is a woman in her 70s in good health. Both conserved end residues are part of each CDR3. A D gene is named only where the DNA matches it firmly. Clone size is shown for a subset of rows, as once, few, many or a class of expanded clone.

TRBV5-1	few	NA	TRBJ2-7	CASSPYPGLSYEQYF	TGCGCCAGCAGCCCCTACCCAGGTCTCTCCTACGAGCAGTACTTC
TRBV7-3	NA	NA	TRBJ1-6	CASSYLQASPLHF	TGTGCCAGCAGCTACCTACAGGCTTCACCCCTCCACTTT
TRBV20-1	NA	NA	TRBJ2-3	CSAISGSLTDTQYF	TGCAGTGCTATTAGCGGTTCCCTCACAGATACGCAGTATTTT
TRBV15	NA	TRBD2	TRBJ2-5	CATSRVREGLETQYF	TGTGCCACCAGCAGAGTCCGGGAGGGCCTTGAGACCCAGTACTTC
TRBV3-1	few	TRBD1	TRBJ1-6	CASSQADRANSPLHF	TGTGCCAGCAGCCAGGCGGACAGGGCTAATTCACCCCTCCACTTT
TRBV20-1	NA	NA	TRBJ2-5	CSASAGSGETQYF	TGCAGTGCTAGTGCCGGCAGTGGAGAGACCCAGTACTTC
TRBV24-1	NA	TRBD2	TRBJ2-1	CATSDTTSGQYNEQFF	TGTGCCACCAGTGATACGACTAGCGGGCAGTACAATGAGCAGTTCTTC
TRBV20-1	NA	NA	TRBJ2-3	CSASLRDTQYF	TGCAGTGCTAGCTTGAGGGATACGCAGTATTTT
TRBV2	NA	NA	TRBJ1-6	CASSDEGVGSPLHF	TGTGCCAGCAGTGACGAGGGAGTCGGCTCACCCCTCCACTTT
TRBV15	NA	NA	TRBJ2-5	CATSRSIQETQYF	TGTGCCACCAGCAGATCCATACAAGAGACCCAGTACTTC
TRBV12-3/TRBV12-4	few	NA	TRBJ1-5	CASSYQGQGPQHF	TGTGCCAGCAGTTATCAGGGTCAGGGACCCCAGCATTTT
TRBV6-5	NA	NA	TRBJ2-1	CASGMRGDEQFF	TGTGCCAGCGGCATGAGAGGAGATGAGCAGTTCTTC
TRBV7-2	NA	NA	TRBJ1-3	CASSLQRPRSSGNTIYF	TGTGCCAGCAGCTTACAAAGGCCTCGGAGCTCTGGAAACACCATATATTTT
TRBV20-1	NA	NA	TRBJ1-2	CSAREGTGRSYGYTF	TGCAGTGCTAGAGAGGGAACAGGCCGATCCTATGGCTACACCTTC
TRBV29-1	NA	TRBD1	TRBJ2-3	CSVMTGSFTDTQYF	TGCAGCGTCATGACAGGGAGTTTCACAGATACGCAGTATTTT
TRBV7-9	once	TRBD2	TRBJ2-1	CASSLLLAGTEQFF	TGTGCCAGCAGCTTACTACTAGCGGGGACTGAGCAGTTCTTC
TRBV14	few	NA	TRBJ1-2	CASSQDVGHFYGYTF	TGTGCCAGCAGCCAAGATGTGGGGCACTTTTATGGCTACACCTTC
TRBV25-1	NA	NA	TRBJ1-1	CASSVVGLPMNTEAFF	TGTGCCAGCAGTGTGGTCGGACTGCCCATGAACACTGAAGCTTTCTTT
TRBV5-1	few	TRBD2	TRBJ2-5	CASSSGLDKRPQYF	TGCGCCAGCAGCTCGGGACTAGATAAGAGACCCCAGTACTTC
TRBV5-1	NA	TRBD1	TRBJ2-1	CASRLGQGAYNEQFF	TGCGCCAGCAGATTGGGACAGGGGGCCTACAATGAGCAGTTCTTC
TRBV12-3/TRBV12-4	NA	TRBD1	TRBJ2-1	CASTYGQGAEFF	TGTGCCAGCACCTACGGACAGGGGGCGGAATTCTTC
TRBV29-1	NA	NA	TRBJ2-5	CSVLPSGTRETQYF	TGCAGCGTTCTTCCATCCGGGACTCGGGAGACCCAGTACTTC
TRBV5-1	NA	NA	TRBJ1-1	CASSLLPESRTLVRNTEAFF	TGCGCCAGCAGCTTGTTACCGGAATCGCGGACACTAGTACGGAACACTGAAGCTTTCTTT
TRBV7-9	few	TRBD2	TRBJ2-1	CASSFTSGNEQFF	TGTGCCAGCAGCTTTACTAGCGGCAATGAGCAGTTCTTC
TRBV7-8	NA	NA	TRBJ2-2	CASSLAEASYTGELFF	TGTGCCAGCAGCTTAGCGGAGGCCAGCTACACCGGGGAGCTGTTTTTT
TRBV5-4	few	TRBD2	TRBJ2-5	CASSTRLAGNQETQYF	TGTGCCAGCAGCACAAGACTAGCGGGGAACCAAGAGACCCAGTACTTC
TRBV7-2	once	NA	TRBJ2-1	CASRQSGSHNEQFF	TGTGCCAGCAGACAATCCGGGAGCCACAATGAGCAGTTCTTC
TRBV7-6	few	NA	TRBJ2-5	CASSYFDRGTQYF	TGTGCCAGCAGTTACTTCGATCGAGGGACCCAGTACTTC
TRBV5-1	few	NA	TRBJ2-6	CASSLGDRGANVLTF	TGCGCCAGCAGCTTGGGTGACAGGGGGGCCAACGTCCTGACTTTC
TRBV20-1	few	NA	TRBJ2-3	CSARESPGPPTDTQYF	TGCAGTGCTAGAGAAAGCCCGGGCCCACCCACAGATACGCAGTATTTT
TRBV4-3	NA	NA	TRBJ2-7	CASSQVHLGYEQYF	TGCGCCAGCAGCCAAGTTCACCTCGGGTACGAGCAGTACTTC
TRBV20-1	NA	TRBD2	TRBJ2-2	CSTREGQRGDTGELFF	TGCAGTACTAGAGAGGGTCAGCGGGGGGACACCGGGGAGCTGTTTTTT
TRBV20-1	NA	NA	TRBJ1-2	CSARDSKAANYGYTF	TGCAGTGCTAGAGATAGCAAGGCCGCGAACTATGGCTACACCTTC
TRBV7-2	NA	TRBD2	TRBJ2-2	CASSLLPSGGETGELFF	TGTGCCAGCAGCTTACTACCTAGCGGGGGCGAGACCGGGGAGCTGTTTTTT
TRBV24-1	NA	NA	TRBJ2-1	CATSDLDRVGSSQFF	TGTGCCACCAGTGATTTGGATCGTGTGGGGTCATCGCAGTTCTTC
TRBV5-1	NA	TRBD1	TRBJ2-5	CASSQDGQATAGTQYF	TGCGCCAGCAGCCAGGACGGACAGGCTACGGCAGGGACCCAGTACTTC
TRBV6-6	NA	TRBD1	TRBJ1-6	CASSLRTGPNSPLHF	TGTGCCAGCAGCCTACGGACAGGGCCTAATTCACCCCTCCACTTT
TRBV5-1	NA	NA	TRBJ2-5	CASSHDRSQETQYF	TGCGCCAGCAGCCACGACAGGAGCCAAGAGACCCAGTACTTC
TRBV12-3/TRBV12-4	few	NA	TRBJ1-1	CAYQNGRQAFF	TGTGCCTATCAAAACGGACGTCAAGCTTTCTTT
TRBV6-2/TRBV6-3	NA	TRBD2	TRBJ2-2	CASRRVLAGVPPVPRNTGELFF	TGTGCCAGCAGACGCGTACTAGCGGGGGTTCCTCCAGTCCCCCGGAACACCGGGGAGCTGTTTTTT
TRBV3-1	few	NA	TRBJ1-6	CASGPTSDSPLHF	TGTGCCAGCGGCCCAACGTCGGATTCACCCCTCCACTTT
TRBV4-3	NA	TRBD1	TRBJ1-3	CASSQGGQPSGNTIYF	TGCGCCAGCAGCCAAGGGGGACAGCCCTCTGGAAACACCATATATTTT
TRBV7-2	few	TRBD2	TRBJ2-7	CASILTSGASYEQYF	TGTGCCAGCATCCTGACTAGCGGGGCCTCCTACGAGCAGTACTTC
TRBV20-1	NA	TRBD1	TRBJ1-4	CSARDLGQGANEKLFF	TGCAGTGCTAGAGACCTCGGACAGGGGGCGAATGAAAAACTGTTTTTT
TRBV24-1	NA	NA	TRBJ2-5	CATSWSGTQETQYF	TGTGCCACCAGTTGGTCCGGGACACAAGAGACCCAGTACTTC
TRBV6-2/TRBV6-3	NA	TRBD1	TRBJ2-3	CASSYSLLPDRHTDTQYF	TGTGCCAGCAGTTACTCGTTGCTTCCGGACAGGCACACAGATACGCAGTATTTT
TRBV7-9	few	NA	TRBJ2-1	CASSLAQGLPPFF	TGTGCCAGCAGCTTAGCCCAGGGCTTACCTCCGTTCTTC
TRBV11-2	many	TRBD1	TRBJ2-7	CASNSPEQGAYEQYF	TGTGCCAGCAACTCCCCGGAGCAGGGGGCCTACGAGCAGTACTTC
TRBV11-2	NA	TRBD1	TRBJ2-1	CASSYRDSRNEQFF	TGTGCCAGCAGCTACCGGGACAGCAGAAATGAGCAGTTCTTC
TRBV12-3/TRBV12-4	few	NA	TRBJ2-3	CASSQGLAGTDTQYF	TGTGCCAGCAGCCAGGGACTGGCTGGCACAGATACGCAGTATTTT
TRBV7-2	NA	TRBD2	TRBJ2-2	CASSFLSGGAGTGELFF	TGTGCCAGCAGCTTCCTTAGCGGGGGGGCCGGTACCGGGGAGCTGTTTTTT